This T cell receptor (beta chain) originates from a study of T cell repertoires in cytomegalovirus infection (dated by TCRdb to the late 2010s). Looking at the study overall: The HLA type of each donor mattered for the analysis, because public TCR beta signatures pointed to carriage of CMV infection along with the matching HLA type.

In the case of this clonotype: Its antigen is unknown. No much larger clone exists at a distance of one base, and base qualities are not known.

TCRdb records Illumina HiSeq 1500 as the sequencer. TCRdb itself trimmed the public reads at Q25 with fastp, ran MiXCR and retained productive beta chains. Merged by CDR3 protein, the rows form single entries marked with the most common genes and DNA. This sample comprises some 150,000 distinct CDR3 sequences, roughly a quarter of them detected only once. 9.5% to 12% of the sample comes from the top ten. The paper's findings and limits, for the study overall: The ex vivo response was dominated by HLA-C-restricted CMV-specific TCR beta clonotypes, which also provided the single most frequent clonotype in two of eight donors. In both this cohort and an independent approximately 400-donor cohort, the cumulative frequency of public TCR beta family members distinguished carriers of CMV infection plus the relevant HLA type.

V lost 5 bases and J lost 4 bases, and the count of bases not matched to a germline gene is 3. Spanning cysteine to phenylalanine, the CDR3 consists of 14 amino acids. This entry keeps only the CDR3 DNA: 42 bases, framed from base 1. The CDR1 and CDR2 encoded by the germline V gene are SGHRS and YFSETQ. The sequence was obtained from a human donor in good health (CMV status not recorded). Some clones in this sample may be carry-over from other donors' samples. The V and J genes are TRBV5-1 and TRBJ2-3; 11 middle bases align to TRBD2. Sequenced material: PBMCs. The nucleotides are TGCGCCAGCAGGACTAGCGGGGCGTCAGATACGCAGTATTTT. This yields the protein CASRTSGASDTQYF.